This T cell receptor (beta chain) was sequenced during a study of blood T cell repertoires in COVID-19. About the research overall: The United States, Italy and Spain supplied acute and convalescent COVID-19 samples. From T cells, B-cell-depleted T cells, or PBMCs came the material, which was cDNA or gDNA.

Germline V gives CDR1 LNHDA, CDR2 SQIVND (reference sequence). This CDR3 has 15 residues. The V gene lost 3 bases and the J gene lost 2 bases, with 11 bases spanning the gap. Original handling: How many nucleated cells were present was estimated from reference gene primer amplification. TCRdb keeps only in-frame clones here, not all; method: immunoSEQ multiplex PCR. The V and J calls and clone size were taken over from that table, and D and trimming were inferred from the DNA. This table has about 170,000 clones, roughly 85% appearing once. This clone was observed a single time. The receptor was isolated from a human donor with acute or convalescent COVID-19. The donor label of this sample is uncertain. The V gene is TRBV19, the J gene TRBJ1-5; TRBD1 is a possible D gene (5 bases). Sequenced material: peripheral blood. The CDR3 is CASSIEEGRNQPQHF. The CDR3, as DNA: TGTGCCAGTAGTATCGAGGAGGGACGCAATCAGCCCCAGCATTTT.